These 9 T cell receptor beta chains came from one sample sequenced in a study of cytomegalovirus exposure and HLA in healthy donors. The PCR made use of 60 Vbeta and 13 Jbeta primers. The repertoire was sequenced with immunoSEQ multiplex PCR; TCRdb's copy has only in-frame clones and lacks some. The sample shows about 77,000 clones, around 78% of them seen only once. Input material: PBMCs. All receptors derive from a man in his forties in good health and CMV-seronegative.

The V call is TRBV19, the J call TRBJ1-4; D may be TRBD1 (5 bases). CDR3 size: 12 residues. Germline V lookup: CDR1 LNHDA, CDR2 SQIVND (reference sequence). The germline V and J ends were trimmed by 11 bases and 8 bases, with 15 bases remaining between them. CDR3 loop: CAGSGLGEKLFF. CDR3 coding DNA: TGTGCCGGTTCAGGGTTAGGGGAAAAACTGTTTTTT.

The chain carries TRBV7-9 and TRBJ1-1; 7 bases agree with TRBD1. Germline-derived CDR1 and CDR2 are SEHNR and FQNEAQ (reference sequence). The J segment lost 4 bases and the V segment lost 2 bases, leaving 4 bases of the junction unmatched. The CDR3 consists of 14 residues. In nucleotides, the CDR3 is TGTGCCAGCAGCTTACGACAGGGAGCCACTGAAGCTTTCTTT. Its protein product is CASSLRQGATEAFF.

V is TRBV5-6 and J is TRBJ1-2; TRBD1 aligns across 12 bases. Germline V CDR1 and CDR2: SGHDT, YYEEEE. The trim removed 4 bases at V and 7 bases at J, leaving 8 bases unmatched. CDR3 length: 15 residues. CDR3 nucleotide sequence: TGTGCCAGCAGCCCCGGGACAGGGGGCTATGCTGGCTACACCTTC. Translation: CASSPGTGGYAGYTF. Looking up the rest from reference TRBV5-6 and TRBJ1-2 gives the full variable domain: DAGVTQSPTHLIKTRGQQVTLRCSPKSGHDTVSWYQQALGQGPQFIFQYYEEEERQRGNFPDRFSGHQFPNYSSELNVNALLLGDSALYLCASSPGTGGYAGYTFGSGTRLTVV.

The chain joins TRBV2 to TRBJ1-6, with D unresolved. V lost 6 bases to trimming and J lost 0 bases, with 9 bases between them. The V gene's germline CDR1 is SNHLY and CDR2 FYNNEI. The CDR3 runs to 15 residues. The CDR3 region has the DNA TGTGCCAGCAGCCCCGGCGGCTCCTATAATTCACCCCTCCACTTT. This gives the protein CASSPGGSYNSPLHF.

The genes are TRBV9 and TRBJ2-1; D is unclear. V lost 0 bases to trimming and J lost 4 bases, with 5 bases between them. The CDR3 contains 13 residues. CDR1 is SGDLS and CDR2 is YYNGEE in the germline V gene. CDR3 nucleotides: TGTGCCAGCAGCGTAGGTCATTACAATGAGCAGTTCTTC. Translation: CASSVGHYNEQFF.

The chain is built from TRBV27 and TRBJ1-2; TRBD1 is a possible D gene (6 bases). The CDR3 is 16 amino acids. Germline V gene sequence: CDR1 MNHEY, CDR2 SMNVEV (reference sequence). The germline V and J ends were trimmed by 3 bases and 4 bases, with 18 bases remaining between them. This CDR3 is CASSFSGRGFSYGYTF. The CDR3, as DNA: TGTGCCAGCAGTTTCTCCGGCAGGGGCTTCAGCTATGGCTACACCTTC.

The count of this clone is one. J is TRBJ2-7 and V is TRBV4-3; D gene ambiguous. The ends were cut back, 0 bases at V and 3 bases at J, with 21 bases in the middle. Per the germline V gene, CDR1 is LGHNA and CDR2 is YSLEER. This CDR3 spans 18 amino acids. CDR3 protein: CASSQDFALGTIDYEQYF. The CDR3 coding sequence is TGCGCCAGCAGCCAAGATTTTGCCCTAGGAACTATTGACTACGAGCAGTACTTC.

V usage is TRBV4-3 and J usage is TRBJ2-3; a possible D gene is TRBD1 (5 bases). CDR1 and CDR2 from the germline V gene are LGHNA and YSLEER. The V and J ends lost 7 bases and 0 bases respectively, with 14 bases between them. This CDR3 is 15 amino acids long. The CDR3 loop is CASKVQAASTDTQYF. Written as DNA, the CDR3 is TGCGCCAGCAAAGTACAGGCCGCTAGCACAGATACGCAGTATTTT.

This clone was counted once. V usage is TRBV7-3 and J usage is TRBJ1-1; D remains ambiguous. The CDR3 has 12 amino acids. Germline-derived CDR1 and CDR2 are SGHTA and FQGTGA. Trimming removed 2 bases from V and 7 bases from J, with 8 bases in between. The CDR3 is CASSLEGSEAFF. CDR3 coding DNA: TGTGCCAGCAGCTTAGAAGGGAGTGAAGCTTTCTTT.